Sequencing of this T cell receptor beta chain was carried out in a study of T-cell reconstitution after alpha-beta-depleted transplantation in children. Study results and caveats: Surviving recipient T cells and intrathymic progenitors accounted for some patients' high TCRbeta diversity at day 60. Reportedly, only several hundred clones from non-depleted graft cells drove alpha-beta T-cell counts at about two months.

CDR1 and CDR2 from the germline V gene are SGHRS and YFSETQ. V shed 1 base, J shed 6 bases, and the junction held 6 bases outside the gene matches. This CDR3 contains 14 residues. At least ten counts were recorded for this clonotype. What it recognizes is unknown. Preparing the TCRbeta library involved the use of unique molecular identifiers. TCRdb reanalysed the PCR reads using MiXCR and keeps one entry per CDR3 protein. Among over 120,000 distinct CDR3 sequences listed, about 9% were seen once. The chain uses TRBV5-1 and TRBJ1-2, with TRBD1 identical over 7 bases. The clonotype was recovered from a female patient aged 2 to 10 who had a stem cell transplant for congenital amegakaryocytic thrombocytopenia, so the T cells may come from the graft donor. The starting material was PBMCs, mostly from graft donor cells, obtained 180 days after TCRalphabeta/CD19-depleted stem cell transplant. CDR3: CASSLRAGGHGYTF. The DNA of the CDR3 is TGCGCCAGCAGCTTGAGGGCAGGGGGACATGGCTACACCTTC. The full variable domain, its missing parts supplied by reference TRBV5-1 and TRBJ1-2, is KAGVTQTPRYLIKTRGQQVTLSCSPISGHRSVSWYQQTPGQGLQFLFEYFSETQRNKGNFPGRFSGRQFSNSRSEMNVSTLELGDSALYLCASSLRAGGHGYTFGSGTRLTVV.